Listed below are T cell receptor beta chains from one sample, sequenced in a study of cytomegalovirus exposure and HLA in healthy donors. Using immunoSEQ multiplex PCR, the repertoire was profiled, and TCRdb retains in-frame clones only, with some absent. Among 95,000 to 150,000 clones listed, more than 70% were seen once. The specimen sequenced was PBMCs. Receptors were obtained from a middle-aged man in good health and CMV-seronegative. Each CDR3 is given with its conserved first and last residue. D genes are given only for firm matches. Clone size, where shown, is once, few, many, or a class for clones that have expanded.

clone_size	d_call	v_call	j_call	cdr3_nt	cdr3_aa
.	TRBD2	TRBV10-3	TRBJ2-3	TGTGCCATCAGTGAAGTAGCGGGAACAGATACGCAGTATTTT	CAISEVAGTDTQYF
.	TRBD2	TRBV7-2	TRBJ2-5	TGTGCCAGCAGCTTCGGGGGAGGGCAAGAGACCCAGTACTTC	CASSFGGGQETQYF
.	.	TRBV27	TRBJ2-7	TGTGCCAGCAGTGGAGGGCGCGAGCAGTACTTC	CASSGGREQYF
.	TRBD2	TRBV19	TRBJ2-3	TGTGCCAGTAGTGACAGCGGGAGCGCCACAGATACGCAGTATTTT	CASSDSGSATDTQYF
few	TRBD1	TRBV6-1	TRBJ1-1	TGTGCCAGCACTTCTGGACAGGGTGGTACTGAAGCTTTCTTT	CASTSGQGGTEAFF
.	TRBD2	TRBV5-4	TRBJ2-3	TGTGCCAGCAGCTTGGATGTTGGGGTAGCGGGAGGATCAGATACGCAGTATTTT	CASSLDVGVAGGSDTQYF
.	.	TRBV6-5	TRBJ2-7	TGTGCCAGCAGCCCCCGAGCCCACGAGCAGTACTTC	CASSPRAHEQYF
.	.	TRBV25-1	TRBJ1-2	TGTGCCAGCAGTGAATCTGGGCGGAAGGGGGAGAACTATGGCTACACCTTC	CASSESGRKGENYGYTF
.	.	TRBV30	TRBJ1-5	TGTGCCTGGAGTCGAGCCGAGCATCAGCCCCAGCATTTT	CAWSRAEHQPQHF
few	.	TRBV2	TRBJ1-4	TGTGCCAGCAGTTCATGGGGCGGGGAGAATGAAAAACTGTTTTTT	CASSSWGGENEKLFF
few	.	TRBV5-6	TRBJ2-1	TGTGCCAGCAGCCGAAGCAACAATGAGCAGTTCTTC	CASSRSNNEQFF
.	.	TRBV29-1	TRBJ1-1	TGCAGCGCTATACAACAGGGACGGGGTGAAGCTTTCTTT	CSAIQQGRGEAFF
.	TRBD2	TRBV28	TRBJ2-1	TGTGCCAGCTATAAACAAGGTGCGGGAGTATCGGGTAATGAGCAGTTCTTC	CASYKQGAGVSGNEQFF
once	TRBD1	TRBV7-2	TRBJ1-1	TGTGCCAGCAGCCTTGAGCAACAGGGGAGGAACACTGAAGCTTTCTTT	CASSLEQQGRNTEAFF
.	.	TRBV19	TRBJ2-6	TGTGCCACCGCACAGGAGGGGACTTCTGGGGCCAACGTCCTGACTTTC	CATAQEGTSGANVLTF
few	.	TRBV7-2	TRBJ1-1	TGTGCCAGCAGCCAATGGGGCGCTGAAGCTTTCTTT	CASSQWGAEAFF
.	TRBD1	TRBV13	TRBJ1-2	TGTGCCAGCAGCCATACAGGGGGCGATGGCTACACCTTC	CASSHTGGDGYTF
.	.	TRBV5-1	TRBJ2-5	TGCGCCAGCAGCCATTCTCTCGGGGTGGAAGAGACCCAGTACTTC	CASSHSLGVEETQYF
.	TRBD1	TRBV28	TRBJ1-4	TGTGCCAGCAGCACCGGGACAGGGGGCCCAGAAAAACTGTTTTTT	CASSTGTGGPEKLFF